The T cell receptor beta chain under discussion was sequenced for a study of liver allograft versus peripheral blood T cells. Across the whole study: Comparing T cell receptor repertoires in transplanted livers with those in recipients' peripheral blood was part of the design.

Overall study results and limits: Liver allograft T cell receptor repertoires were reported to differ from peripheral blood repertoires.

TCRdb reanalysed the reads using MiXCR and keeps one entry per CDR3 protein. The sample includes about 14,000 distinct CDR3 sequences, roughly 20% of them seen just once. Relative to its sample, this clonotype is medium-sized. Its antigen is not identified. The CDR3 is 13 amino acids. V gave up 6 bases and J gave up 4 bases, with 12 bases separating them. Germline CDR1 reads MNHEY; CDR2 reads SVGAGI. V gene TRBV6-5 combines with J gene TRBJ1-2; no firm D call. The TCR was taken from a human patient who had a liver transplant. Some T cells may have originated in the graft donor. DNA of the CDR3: TGTGCCAGCAGCCGGACTCTTGGCTATGGCTACACCTTC. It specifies CASSRTLGYGYTF.